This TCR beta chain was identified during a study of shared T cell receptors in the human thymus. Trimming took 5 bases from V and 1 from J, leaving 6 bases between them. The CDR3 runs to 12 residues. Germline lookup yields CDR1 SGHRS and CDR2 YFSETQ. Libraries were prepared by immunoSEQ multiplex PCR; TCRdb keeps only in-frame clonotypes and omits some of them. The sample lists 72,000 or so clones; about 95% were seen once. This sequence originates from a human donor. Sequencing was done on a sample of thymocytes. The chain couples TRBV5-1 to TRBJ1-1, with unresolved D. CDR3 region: CASSDKNTEAFF. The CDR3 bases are TGCGCCAGCAGTGACAAGAACACTGAAGCTTTCTTT.